This is a list of T cell receptor beta chains from one sample in a study of Ad26.COV2.S vaccination and SARS-CoV-2 variants. The method was immunoSEQ multiplex PCR; TCRdb's version includes in-frame clones alone and lacks a portion of them. Among around 400,000 clones, about four fifths were seen once, and the ten largest hold about 7.4%. The sample in question was peripheral blood, obtained in a trial of Ad26.COV2.S vaccine versus placebo. These receptors were taken from a person aged 18 to 65 who received the Ad26.COV2.S COVID-19 vaccine or a placebo. Both conserved end residues are part of each CDR3. D genes are given only for firm matches. Clone size is not always given. Where it is, it says once, few, many or a class for expanded clones.

CDR3 protein: CASSPGRNLETQYF
CDR3 DNA: TGTGCCAGCAGCCCGGGACGGAACCTAGAGACCCAGTACTTC
V gene: TRBV3-1/TRBV3-2
clone size: .
J gene: TRBJ2-5
D gene: .

CDR3 protein: CATSRERNEQFF
CDR3 DNA: TGTGCCACCAGCAGAGAGCGGAATGAGCAGTTCTTC
V gene: TRBV15
clone size: .
J gene: TRBJ2-1
D gene: .

CDR3 protein: CASGIKAGETQYF
CDR3 DNA: TGTGCCAGTGGCATTAAGGCTGGTGAGACCCAGTACTTC
V gene: TRBV19
clone size: once
J gene: TRBJ2-5
D gene: .

CDR3 protein: CAWSVAGGPVTQYF
CDR3 DNA: TGTGCCTGGAGTGTAGCGGGAGGGCCAGTCACCCAGTACTTC
V gene: TRBV30
clone size: once
J gene: TRBJ2-5
D gene: TRBD2

CDR3 protein: CASRTPVTGGYTF
CDR3 DNA: TGTGCCAGCAGGACTCCAGTGACAGGCGGCTACACCTTC
V gene: TRBV6-5
clone size: .
J gene: TRBJ1-2
D gene: .

CDR3 protein: CASSLIHYGYTF
CDR3 DNA: TGTGCCAGCAGCTTAATCCACTATGGCTACACCTTC
V gene: TRBV7-9
clone size: .
J gene: TRBJ1-2
D gene: .

CDR3 protein: CASSSSGGAPSTDTQYF
CDR3 DNA: TGTGCCAGCAGCTCCTCGGGAGGGGCCCCTAGCACAGATACGCAGTATTTT
V gene: TRBV11-2
clone size: .
J gene: TRBJ2-3
D gene: TRBD2

CDR3 protein: CASSILAYGYTF
CDR3 DNA: TGTGCCAGTAGTATTTTGGCTTATGGCTACACCTTC
V gene: TRBV19
clone size: .
J gene: TRBJ1-2
D gene: .

CDR3 protein: CASSIEAQVSYNEQFF
CDR3 DNA: TGTGCCAGTAGTATAGAGGCCCAAGTCTCCTACAATGAGCAGTTCTTC
V gene: TRBV19
clone size: once
J gene: TRBJ2-1
D gene: .

CDR3 protein: CASSQGDLYGYTF
CDR3 DNA: TGTGCCAGCAGCCAAGGGGATCTCTATGGCTACACCTTC
V gene: TRBV14
clone size: .
J gene: TRBJ1-2
D gene: .

CDR3 protein: CASSPWGTGQTQYF
CDR3 DNA: TGTGCCAGCAGCCCCTGGGGAACCGGGCAGACCCAGTACTTC
V gene: TRBV5-4
clone size: .
J gene: TRBJ2-5
D gene: .

CDR3 protein: CAISERGISYNEQFF
CDR3 DNA: TGTGCCATCAGTGAACGGGGGATCTCCTACAATGAGCAGTTCTTC
V gene: TRBV10-3
clone size: .
J gene: TRBJ2-1
D gene: .

CDR3 protein: CASSSLAGVDTQYF
CDR3 DNA: TGTGCCAGCAGCTCGCTCGCGGGGGTAGATACGCAGTATTTT
V gene: TRBV5-6
clone size: few
J gene: TRBJ2-3
D gene: TRBD2

CDR3 protein: CASNRLAISSYNEQFF
CDR3 DNA: TGTGCCAGCAACCGGTTGGCGATTAGCTCCTACAATGAGCAGTTCTTC
V gene: TRBV13
clone size: .
J gene: TRBJ2-1
D gene: .

CDR3 protein: CASNLLAGGPYEQFF
CDR3 DNA: TGTGCCAGTAACCTCTTAGCGGGAGGGCCATATGAGCAGTTCTTC
V gene: TRBV19
clone size: .
J gene: TRBJ2-1
D gene: TRBD2

CDR3 protein: CATSYDPGTGVFGYTF
CDR3 DNA: TGTGCCACCAGCTACGACCCAGGGACAGGGGTTTTTGGCTACACCTTC
V gene: TRBV15
clone size: .
J gene: TRBJ1-2
D gene: TRBD1

CDR3 protein: CASSQEATGTEAFF
CDR3 DNA: TGTGCCAGCAGCCAAGAGGCAACGGGGACTGAAGCTTTCTTT
V gene: TRBV4-2
clone size: few
J gene: TRBJ1-1
D gene: .

CDR3 protein: CASSFSRSLDGYTF
CDR3 DNA: TGTGCCAGCAGCTTCAGTCGGTCTTTGGATGGCTACACCTTC
V gene: TRBV7-9
clone size: .
J gene: TRBJ1-2
D gene: .

CDR3 protein: CASSLGGGMNTEAFF
CDR3 DNA: TGCGCCAGCAGCTTGGGGGGAGGCATGAACACTGAAGCTTTCTTT
V gene: TRBV5-1
clone size: .
J gene: TRBJ1-1
D gene: .

CDR3 protein: CASSPNGPGAGTEAFF
CDR3 DNA: TGTGCCAGCTCACCAAATGGTCCGGGGGCGGGCACTGAAGCTTTCTTT
V gene: TRBV18
clone size: .
J gene: TRBJ1-1
D gene: .

CDR3 protein: CASSLYREGIRADTQYF
CDR3 DNA: TGTGCCAGCAGTCTCTATCGGGAGGGAATTCGGGCAGATACGCAGTATTTT
V gene: TRBV25-1
clone size: .
J gene: TRBJ2-3
D gene: TRBD2

CDR3 protein: CATSRQGFGEQYF
CDR3 DNA: TGTGCCACCAGCAGACAGGGGTTTGGCGAGCAGTACTTC
V gene: TRBV15
clone size: .
J gene: TRBJ2-7
D gene: .

CDR3 protein: CASSSTPGQPQHF
CDR3 DNA: TGTGCCAGCAGCTCAACCCCGGGGCAGCCCCAGCATTTT
V gene: TRBV7-3
clone size: .
J gene: TRBJ1-5
D gene: .

CDR3 protein: CASGDGGLAKHF
CDR3 DNA: TGTGCCAGCGGCGACGGGGGGTTGGCCAAGCATTTT
V gene: TRBV2
clone size: .
J gene: TRBJ1-5
D gene: .

CDR3 protein: CASTPGTGELEQFF
CDR3 DNA: TGTGCCAGCACCCCCGGGACAGGGGAGCTTGAGCAGTTCTTC
V gene: TRBV14
clone size: .
J gene: TRBJ2-1
D gene: TRBD1

CDR3 protein: CAWSYGTTYEQYF
CDR3 DNA: TGTGCCTGGAGTTACGGCACAACCTACGAGCAGTACTTC
V gene: TRBV30
clone size: .
J gene: TRBJ2-7
D gene: .

CDR3 protein: CASSLEVQETQYF
CDR3 DNA: TGCGCCAGCAGCTTGGAAGTACAAGAGACCCAGTACTTC
V gene: TRBV5-1
clone size: once
J gene: TRBJ2-5
D gene: .

CDR3 protein: CASSSRANSNQPQHF
CDR3 DNA: TGTGCCAGCAGCTCCCGGGCCAATAGCAATCAGCCCCAGCATTTT
V gene: TRBV7-2
clone size: .
J gene: TRBJ1-5
D gene: .

CDR3 protein: CASSSFYEQYF
CDR3 DNA: TGTGCCAGCAGCTCATTCTACGAGCAGTACTTC
V gene: TRBV28
clone size: .
J gene: TRBJ2-7
D gene: .

CDR3 protein: CASSHSGHAGMPQHF
CDR3 DNA: TGTGCCAGCAGCCACTCGGGGCACGCCGGAATGCCCCAGCATTTT
V gene: TRBV3-1/TRBV3-2
clone size: .
J gene: TRBJ1-5
D gene: .

CDR3 protein: CASSLATGELFF
CDR3 DNA: TGTGCCAGCAGCTTAGCCACCGGGGAGCTGTTTTTT
V gene: TRBV7-9
clone size: .
J gene: TRBJ2-2
D gene: .

CDR3 protein: CASSLAGKQFF
CDR3 DNA: TGTGCCAGCAGCTTAGCGGGGAAGCAGTTCTTC
V gene: TRBV11-2
clone size: .
J gene: TRBJ2-1
D gene: .

CDR3 protein: CASSLLDYSNQPQHF
CDR3 DNA: TGTGCCAGCAGCTTACTAGATTATAGCAATCAGCCCCAGCATTTT
V gene: TRBV7-2
clone size: .
J gene: TRBJ1-5
D gene: .

CDR3 protein: CASSMGGQGGNEQFF
CDR3 DNA: TGTGCCAGTAGTATGGGGGGACAGGGCGGCAATGAGCAGTTCTTC
V gene: TRBV19
clone size: .
J gene: TRBJ2-1
D gene: TRBD1

CDR3 protein: CASSVEEGVGYEQYF
CDR3 DNA: TGTGCCAGCAGCGTAGAGGAGGGGGTAGGCTACGAGCAGTACTTC
V gene: TRBV9
clone size: .
J gene: TRBJ2-7
D gene: .

CDR3 protein: CASFRAPRGGYTF
CDR3 DNA: TGTGCCAGCTTCCGGGCGCCCCGTGGTGGCTACACCTTC
V gene: TRBV2
clone size: .
J gene: TRBJ1-2
D gene: .

CDR3 protein: CASELATQFF
CDR3 DNA: TGTGCCAGCGAACTAGCGACTCAGTTCTTC
V gene: TRBV2
clone size: once
J gene: TRBJ2-1
D gene: TRBD2

CDR3 protein: CASSGARSETQYF
CDR3 DNA: TGTGCCAGCAGCGGGGCCCGGAGCGAGACCCAGTACTTC
V gene: TRBV7-2
clone size: .
J gene: TRBJ2-5
D gene: .

CDR3 protein: CASSEGVRGNEQFF
CDR3 DNA: TGTGCCAGCAGCGAAGGGGTGAGGGGTAATGAGCAGTTCTTC
V gene: TRBV3-1/TRBV3-2
clone size: .
J gene: TRBJ2-1
D gene: .

CDR3 protein: CASSQDGGQGIYEQYF
CDR3 DNA: TGCGCCAGCAGCCAAGATGGGGGACAGGGAATCTACGAGCAGTACTTC
V gene: TRBV4-3
clone size: .
J gene: TRBJ2-7
D gene: TRBD1

CDR3 protein: CASSPPSGRLNEQFF
CDR3 DNA: TGTGCCAGCTCACCACCGAGCGGGAGACTGAATGAGCAGTTCTTC
V gene: TRBV18
clone size: .
J gene: TRBJ2-1
D gene: TRBD2

CDR3 protein: CASSLRGGGPYTGELFF
CDR3 DNA: TGTGCCAGCAGCCTCCGGGGTGGGGGCCCTTACACCGGGGAGCTGTTTTTT
V gene: TRBV7-3
clone size: .
J gene: TRBJ2-2
D gene: .

CDR3 protein: CAWSSRQPGDTQYF
CDR3 DNA: TGTGCCTGGAGCTCCCGACAGCCTGGGGATACGCAGTATTTT
V gene: TRBV30
clone size: .
J gene: TRBJ2-3
D gene: .

CDR3 protein: CASRPSSLDYEQYF
CDR3 DNA: TGTGCCAGCAGGCCTAGCTCTCTAGACTACGAGCAGTACTTC
V gene: TRBV6-6
clone size: .
J gene: TRBJ2-7
D gene: .

CDR3 protein: CAWSGDRGGTQHF
CDR3 DNA: TGTGCCTGGAGTGGGGACAGGGGAGGTACCCAGCATTTT
V gene: TRBV30
clone size: few
J gene: TRBJ1-5
D gene: TRBD1

CDR3 protein: CASKQGSPYTEAFF
CDR3 DNA: TGTGCCAGCAAACAAGGGTCCCCTTACACTGAAGCTTTCTTT
V gene: TRBV6-5
clone size: .
J gene: TRBJ1-1
D gene: .

CDR3 protein: CASSKAGTAIF
CDR3 DNA: TGTGCCAGCAGCAAAGCGGGGACAGCCATCTTC
V gene: TRBV21-1
clone size: .
J gene: TRBJ2-7
D gene: .